A single sample is the source of the 30 T cell receptor beta chains below, sequenced in a study of Ad26.COV2.S vaccination and SARS-CoV-2 variants. This table comes from immunoSEQ multiplex PCR, and its TCRdb copy is limited to in-frame clones, with some not included. The table includes hundreds of thousands of clones, about 90% detected once. Treatment described: about 20 received Ad26.COV2.S at low or high dose, single or two shots; 5 received placebo; per-sample allocation not given. Specimens were obtained on day 63 following the first vaccine or placebo injection. The sample was peripheral blood, taken in a trial of Ad26.COV2.S vaccine versus placebo. The receptors stem from a person aged 18 to 65 who received the Ad26.COV2.S COVID-19 vaccine or a placebo.

V usage is TRBV7-3 and J usage is TRBJ2-3; 8 positions match TRBD2. Germline V CDR1 and CDR2: SGHTA, FQGTGA. V lost 8 bases and J lost 0; bases outside the gene matches: 4. There are 14 residues in the CDR3. Here the CDR3 DNA reads TGTGCCAGCGCGCGGGGGGCTAGCACAGATACGCAGTATTTT. This gives the protein CASARGASTDTQYF.

The chain uses TRBV23-1 and TRBJ2-6; no clear D. TRBV23-1 is an open reading frame whose function is uncertain. The CDR3 totals 15 residues. V gave up 6 bases and J gave up 4 bases, with 13 bases separating them. The DNA of the CDR3 is TGCGCCAGCAGCCGCGGCGTCGGGGGGGCCAACGTCCTGACTTTC. Translation gives CASSRGVGGANVLTF.

The rearrangement joins TRBV7-6 to TRBJ2-3; TRBD2 aligns across 8 bases. J gave up 3 bases and V 3 bases, and 5 bases lay outside the gene matches. Germline CDR1 and CDR2: SGHVS and FNYEAQ. CDR3 length: 15 residues. In DNA form, the CDR3 reads TGTGCCAGCAGCTTTAGGGGACTAGGGACAGATACGCAGTATTTT. Its translation is CASSFRGLGTDTQYF.

CDR3 in DNA: TGTGCCAGCAGCGTCGGACTAGGTACCTACGAGCAGTACTTC. Translating gives CASSVGLGTYEQYF. This chain connects TRBV9 to TRBJ2-7; 7 nucleotides align to TRBD2. The CDR3 covers 14 residues. V was pared by 2 bases and J by 2 bases, with 4 bases of the junction left unmatched. The germline gives CDR1 SGDLS, CDR2 YYNGEE. Based on the CDR3 plus reference TRBV9 and TRBJ2-7, the full variable domain is DSGVTQTPKHLITATGQRVTLRCSPRSGDLSVYWYQQSLDQGLQFLIQYYNGEERAKGNILERFSAQQFPDLHSELNLSSLELGDSALYFCASSVGLGTYEQYFGPGTRLTVT.

Worth noting for this clone: The identical CDR3 is also encoded by other nucleotide sequences in the sample. This chain uses TRBV6-5 with TRBJ1-6; a possible D gene is TRBD1 (6 bases). The V gene's germline CDR1 is MNHEY and CDR2 SVGAGI. Trimming left V 6 bases short and J 4 bases short, with 10 bases between. The CDR3 is 14 residues long. Written as DNA, the CDR3 is TGTGCCAGCAGCCTCGACAGGTATAATTCACCCCTCCACTTT. Its protein product is CASSLDRYNSPLHF.

For the CDR3, the DNA is TGCGCCAGCAGCCATGGACAGGGGGAAGAAAAACTGTTTTTT. Amino acids: CASSHGQGEEKLFF. The chain has TRBV5-1 and TRBJ1-4, with 10 bases matching TRBD1. J was trimmed by 8 bases and V by 4 bases; bases with no gene match: 5. CDR3 size: 14 residues. Per germline, CDR1 SGHRS and CDR2 YFSETQ.

The chain combines TRBV5-1 with TRBJ2-1, with TRBD1 matching over 7 bases. The CDR3 is 16 residues long. J gave up 6 bases and V 0 bases, and 9 bases lay outside the gene matches. Looked up from germline, CDR1 is SGHRS and CDR2 is YFSETQ. CDR3 in amino acids: CASSLAGQRMGNEQFF. The CDR3 DNA sequence: TGCGCCAGCAGCTTGGCGGGACAGCGAATGGGCAATGAGCAGTTCTTC. Full variable domain (outside the CDR3, taken from reference TRBV5-1 and TRBJ2-1): KAGVTQTPRYLIKTRGQQVTLSCSPISGHRSVSWYQQTPGQGLQFLFEYFSETQRNKGNFPGRFSGRQFSNSRSEMNVSTLELGDSALYLCASSLAGQRMGNEQFFGPGTRLTVL.

This chain joins TRBV9 and TRBJ1-3; no clear D. The CDR3 is 16 amino acids. Germline V gene sequence: CDR1 SGDLS, CDR2 YYNGEE. V dropped 4 bases and J dropped 4 bases, with 18 bases sitting between them. This CDR3 is CASSPAVTLGGNTIYF. CDR3 DNA sequence: TGTGCCAGCAGCCCAGCGGTGACCCTGGGGGGAAACACCATATATTTT.

The chain combines TRBV29-1 with TRBJ1-4; the D gene is possibly TRBD1 (5 bases). In germline, CDR1 is SQVTM, CDR2 ANQGSEA. V lost 6 bases and J 7 bases, leaving 12 bases between the germline ends. This CDR3 is 12 amino acids long. The CDR3 DNA reads TGCAGCGTGGGCCCGGGGCGTGAAAAACTGTTTTTT. Its translation is CSVGPGREKLFF. Complete variable domain (other parts from reference TRBV29-1 and TRBJ1-4): SAVISQKPSRDICQRGTSLTIQCQVDSQVTMMFWYRQQPGQSLTLIATANQGSEATYESGFVIDKFPISRPNLTFSTLTVSNMSPEDSSIYLCSVGPGREKLFFGSGTQLSVL.

This CDR3 is CAWTITGQGRSGYTF. As DNA, the CDR3 is TGTGCCTGGACCATTACCGGACAGGGTCGGTCTGGCTACACCTTC. The chain combines TRBV30 with TRBJ1-2; 8 bases match TRBD1. The germline V gene encodes CDR1 GTSNPN and CDR2 SVGIG (reference sequence). The CDR3 is made up of 15 amino acids. The V segment lost 4 bases and the J segment 7 bases; nucleotides outside the gene matches: 14.

The J gene is TRBJ1-1, the V gene TRBV7-9; 10 bases are a match to TRBD1. The germline V gene encodes CDR1 SEHNR and CDR2 FQNEAQ (reference sequence). The CDR3 has 18 amino acids. J lost 1 base, V lost 0 bases, and 8 bases had no gene match. CDR3 region: CASSLARTGGGGNTEAFF. The CDR3 coding sequence is TGTGCCAGCAGCTTAGCTAGGACAGGGGGAGGTGGGAACACTGAAGCTTTCTTT.

J is TRBJ1-2 and V is TRBV9; 8 bases match TRBD1. This CDR3 has 15 amino acids. V dropped 1 base and J dropped 3; count of bases not matched to a gene: 5. The germline V gene encodes CDR1 SGDLS and CDR2 YYNGEE. CDR3 loop: CASSVNRGRDYGYTF. CDR3 coding DNA: TGTGCCAGCAGCGTAAACAGGGGGAGGGACTATGGCTACACCTTC.

CDR3 protein: CASSVGTDTQYF. CDR3 sequence (DNA): TGCGCCAGCAGTGTAGGGACAGATACGCAGTATTTT. This chain connects TRBV10-2 to TRBJ2-3; D is uncertain. The germline gives CDR1 WSHSY, CDR2 SAAADI. Trimming removed 4 bases from V and 3 bases from J, with 5 bases in between. The CDR3 length is 12 residues.

The chain recombines TRBV6-4 with TRBJ2-1; D not certain. V was shortened by 3 bases and J by 10 bases, with 13 bases between the two germline ends. Germline CDR1 is MRHNA and CDR2 is SNTAGT. The length of the CDR3 is 13 residues. In nucleotides, the CDR3 is TGTGCCAGCAGTGAAGCGCCCTTTCGGGAGCAGTTCTTC. This translates into CASSEAPFREQFF.

This clone was found many times. This chain uses TRBV6-5 with TRBJ1-6; 7 nucleotides align to TRBD1. After removal of 0 bases from V and 13 bases from J, the junction contained 9 bases not matched to a gene. Germline-derived CDR1 and CDR2 are MNHEY and SVGAGI. The CDR3 loop spans 15 amino acids. The CDR3 region is CASSYSGTDYSPLHF. Written as DNA, the CDR3 is TGTGCCAGCAGTTACTCGGGGACAGACTACTCTCCCCTCCACTTT.

J is TRBJ2-7 and V is TRBV5-1; the D gene could be TRBD1 or TRBD2 (5 bases each). V was pared by 0 bases and J by 6 bases, with 13 bases between. The CDR3 totals 14 residues. Germline CDR1 is SGHRS and CDR2 is YFSETQ. The CDR3 sequence is CASSLGGYGGEQYF. In DNA, the CDR3 is TGCGCCAGCAGCTTGGGTGGGTATGGGGGCGAGCAGTACTTC. Drawing the rest from reference TRBV5-1 and TRBJ2-7, the complete variable domain is KAGVTQTPRYLIKTRGQQVTLSCSPISGHRSVSWYQQTPGQGLQFLFEYFSETQRNKGNFPGRFSGRQFSNSRSEMNVSTLELGDSALYLCASSLGGYGGEQYFGPGTRLTVT.

This chain uses TRBV7-8 with TRBJ2-7, with a tentative D call TRBD1 (6 bases). The CDR3 length is 15 residues. Per the germline V gene, CDR1 is SGHVS and CDR2 is FQNEAQ. V lost 8 bases, J lost 3 bases, and 20 bases lay in between. The CDR3 region is CASGPNNRVDYEQYF. CDR3 in DNA: TGTGCCAGCGGACCGAATAACAGGGTGGACTACGAGCAGTACTTC.

The gene calls are TRBV6-6 and TRBJ2-7; the match to TRBD2 covers 10 bases. Trimming took 6 bases from V and 4 from J; bases not matched to a gene: 12. This CDR3 comprises 16 residues. Per the germline V gene, CDR1 is MNHNY and CDR2 is SVGAGI (reference sequence). CDR3 residues: CASSPPEGAGGYEQYF. The CDR3 region has the DNA TGTGCCAGCAGCCCCCCGGAAGGAGCGGGAGGGTACGAGCAGTACTTC.

The chain recombines TRBV5-1 with TRBJ1-1; a weak D match, TRBD1 (5 bases). The germline CDR1 and CDR2 sequences are SGHRS and YFSETQ. The V gene lost 0 bases and the J gene lost 0 bases, with 9 bases spanning the gap. The CDR3 contains 15 residues. In DNA form, the CDR3 reads TGCGCCAGCAGCTTGGACAGGCTACTGAACACTGAAGCTTTCTTT. It encodes CASSLDRLLNTEAFF.

This chain links TRBV4-3 with TRBJ2-5, with D maybe TRBD1 (6 bases). The CDR3 length is 15 residues. Germline V gene data show CDR1 as LGHNA and CDR2 as YSLEER. V was clipped by 0 bases and J by 6 bases, with 14 bases between them. CDR3 in DNA: TGCGCCAGCAGCCAAGAGAGAACAGGGTTTCAGACCCAGTACTTC. The encoded protein is CASSQERTGFQTQYF.

The chain uses TRBV7-2 and TRBJ1-2; possible D gene TRBD1, 5 bases. This CDR3 comprises 13 residues. Deletions cut 6 bases from V and 4 bases from J, with 12 bases between. Germline-derived CDR1 and CDR2 are SGHTA and FQGNSA. This chain's CDR3 is CASRPDTSYGYTF. CDR3 coding DNA: TGTGCCAGCAGACCGGACACATCCTATGGCTACACCTTC.

The chain uses TRBV7-9 and TRBJ2-5; D may be TRBD1 or TRBD2 (6 bases each). V was shortened by 1 base and J by 6 bases, with 15 bases between the two germline ends. The CDR3 has 15 amino acids. Germline CDR1 SEHNR, CDR2 FQNEAQ (reference sequence). CDR3 loop: CASSLGGGPIKTQYF. The CDR3 bases are TGTGCCAGCAGCTTAGGTGGGGGGCCGATAAAGACCCAGTACTTC.

The chain combines TRBV12-5 with TRBJ2-3; D might be TRBD1 (6 bases). Germline V gives CDR1 LGHNT, CDR2 FRNRAP. V lost 4 bases, J lost 10 bases, and 15 bases lay in between. The length of the CDR3 is 13 residues. CDR3 residues: CASGWAGEAAQYF. The DNA for the CDR3 is TGTGCTAGTGGTTGGGCAGGGGAAGCAGCGCAGTATTTT.

This rearrangement joins TRBV3-1 (or the pseudogene TRBV3-2) to TRBJ2-1; the match to TRBD2 covers 14 bases. Germline V gene lookup returns CDR1 LGHDT and CDR2 YNNKEL (reference sequence). The CDR3 is 15 residues long. The V segment lost 4 bases and the J segment 8 bases; nucleotides outside the gene matches: 4. CDR3 residues: CASSPGLAGEYEQFF. The CDR3 DNA follows: TGTGCCAGCAGCCCGGGACTAGCGGGAGAATATGAGCAGTTCTTC.

The chain recombines TRBV4-1 with TRBJ2-3; 7 bases match TRBD1. The CDR3 has 16 residues. The J segment lost 6 bases and the V segment lost 0 bases, leaving 9 bases of the junction unmatched. Germline V gives CDR1 MGHRA, CDR2 YSYEKL. The CDR3 DNA is TGCGCCAGCAGCCAAGAGACCGGGACAGCCAGGGATACGCAGTATTTT. It is translated as CASSQETGTARDTQYF.

The rearrangement links TRBV19 to TRBJ2-7, with 10 nucleotides matching TRBD1. V dropped 4 bases and J dropped 6; count of bases not matched to a gene: 9. In germline, CDR1 is LNHDA, CDR2 SQIVND (reference sequence). The CDR3 totals 15 residues. The CDR3 bases are TGTGCCAGTAGTAGGACAGGGGGATTTGACGGCGAGCAGTACTTC. Translating gives CASSRTGGFDGEQYF.

The V call is TRBV27, the J call TRBJ1-1; TRBD1 might be the D (6 bases). V was shortened by 7 bases and J by 4 bases, with 16 bases between the two germline ends. The CDR3 runs 14 residues. Looked up from germline, CDR1 is MNHEY and CDR2 is SMNVEV (reference sequence). CDR3: CASMSRGRSTEAFF. CDR3 DNA sequence: TGTGCCAGCATGTCCAGGGGCCGTAGCACTGAAGCTTTCTTT.

In nucleotides, the CDR3 is TGTGCCAGCAGCTTGCAAGAGACCCAGTACTTC. It translates to CASSLQETQYF. The chain combines TRBV5-8 with TRBJ2-5; no clear D gene. With 1 base removed from V and 2 bases from J, the gap between germline ends came to 0 bases. The CDR3 has 11 residues. Germline-derived CDR1 and CDR2 are SGHTS and YDEGEE.

This clone was seen only once. J is TRBJ2-3 and V is TRBV9; D is possibly TRBD1 or TRBD2 (5 bases each). The CDR3 consists of 17 residues. V was trimmed by 1 base and J by 0 bases, leaving 15 bases between them. Per germline, CDR1 SGDLS and CDR2 YYNGEE. CDR3 nucleotide sequence: TGTGCCAGCAGCGTATTGGGGACCTTAGGGAGCACAGATACGCAGTATTTT. Its protein is CASSVLGTLGSTDTQYF.

The chain uses TRBV5-6 and TRBJ2-5; possibly TRBD1 for D (6 bases). The CDR3 contains 15 residues. Germline values: CDR1 SGHDT, CDR2 YYEEEE. V was shortened by 4 bases and J by 3 bases, with 16 bases between the two germline ends. This CDR3 is CASSKLTGSEETQYF. Here the CDR3 DNA reads TGTGCCAGCAGCAAGCTAACAGGGAGTGAAGAGACCCAGTACTTC.